These 13 T cell receptor beta chains came from one sample sequenced in a study of spatial heterogeneity in lung cancer. MiXCR was run by TCRdb on the 5' RACE reads, yielding one entry per CDR3 protein. In the table there are some 38,000 distinct CDR3 sequences, roughly 8% of which are singletons. Indicated time point: sample taken at primary tumor resection. Without sorting, whole RNA was sequenced from tumor, nontumor lung or frozen PBMC. This specimen consisted of PBMCs, obtained at surgery. These receptors originate from a male donor with early-stage non-small cell lung cancer.

This clonotype was seen repeatedly, ten times or more. The gene calls are TRBV7-2 and TRBJ2-6, with D maybe TRBD2 (5 bases). The CDR3 loop spans 17 amino acids. Trimming removed 0 bases from V and 2 bases from J, with 11 bases in between. The V gene's germline CDR1 is SGHTA and CDR2 FQGNSA. DNA of the CDR3: TGTGCCAGCAGCTTAGCGTTTTGGGAGACTGGGGCCAACGTCCTGACTTTC. Its translation is CASSLAFWETGANVLTF.

There are many counts of this clonotype. The chain is built from TRBV29-1 and TRBJ1-2; D call uncertain. This CDR3 has 11 amino acids. V lost 5 bases and J 2 bases, leaving 6 bases between the germline ends. Germline V lookup: CDR1 SQVTM, CDR2 ANQGSEA. The CDR3 DNA reads TGCAGCGTTTACAGCAACTATGGCTACACCTTC. Protein product: CSVYSNYGYTF.

This clonotype was found many times. J is TRBJ1-2 and V is TRBV7-9; weak D call: TRBD1 (5 bases). Trimming pared 2 bases from V and 3 bases from J, leaving 16 bases between. This CDR3 is 16 amino acids long. Per the germline V gene, CDR1 is SEHNR and CDR2 is FQNEAQ (reference sequence). CDR3 nucleotides: TGTGCCAGCAGCTTAAATTATCCGGAAGGGGACTATGGCTACACCTTC. It encodes CASSLNYPEGDYGYTF.

In its sample, this clonotype was seen many times. The chain joins TRBV7-9 to TRBJ1-5; D unresolved. The V and J ends lost 4 bases and 9 bases respectively, with 10 bases between them. The germline gives CDR1 SEHNR, CDR2 FQNEAQ (reference sequence). The CDR3 extends over 12 amino acids. The CDR3 is CASSSAGVPQHF. DNA for the CDR3: TGTGCCAGCAGCTCCGCCGGGGTGCCCCAGCATTTT. Filled out from reference TRBV7-9 and TRBJ1-5, the complete variable domain reads DTGVSQNPRHKITKRGQNVTFRCDPISEHNRLYWYRQTLGQGPEFLTYFQNEAQLEKSRLLSDRFSAERPKGSFSTLEIQRTEQGDSAMYLCASSSAGVPQHFGDGTRLSIL.

Many counts were recorded for this clonotype. This chain connects TRBV5-1 to TRBJ2-7, with TRBD1 matching 10 bases. The CDR3 has 17 residues. Germline-derived CDR1 and CDR2 are SGHRS and YFSETQ. With 4 bases clipped from V and 1 base from J, the junction kept 11 bases outside the gene matches. The CDR3 coding sequence is TGCGCCAGCAGCCCACATGGGGGGACAGGGGCTTCCTACGAGCAGTACGTC. Amino acid sequence: CASSPHGGTGASYEQYV.

This clonotype showed up many times. Written as DNA, the CDR3 is TGTGCCAGCAGCACAGGGATAGTGTATGGCTACACCTTC. Translating gives CASSTGIVYGYTF. The rearrangement uses TRBV6-6 and TRBJ1-2, with TRBD1 as a possible D gene (6 bases). The CDR3 length is 13 residues. V lost 6 bases, J lost 5 bases, and 13 bases lay in between. The germline CDR1 and CDR2 sequences are MNHNY and SVGAGI (reference sequence).

There are many counts of this clonotype. This chain uses TRBV18 with TRBJ1-2; no definite D call. V dropped 3 bases and J dropped 1 base, with 15 bases sitting between them. CDR1 KGHSH and CDR2 LQKENI come from the germline V gene. The CDR3 runs 16 residues. The CDR3 loop is CASSPNLQESNYGYTF. The CDR3 DNA is TGTGCCAGCTCACCGAATCTCCAGGAAAGTAACTATGGCTACACCTTC. Supplemented by reference TRBV18 and TRBJ1-2, the full variable domain reads NAGVMQNPRHLVRRRGQEARLRCSPMKGHSHVYWYRQLPEEGLKFMVYLQKENIIDESGMPKERFSAEFPKEGPSILRIQQVVRGDSAAYFCASSPNLQESNYGYTFGSGTRLTVV.

This clonotype showed up many times. Here the CDR3 DNA reads TGTGCCAGCTCGGGCACTGAAGCTTTCTTT. Protein: CASSGTEAFF. V and J are TRBV10-3 and TRBJ1-1; D gene unclear. Trimming removed 10 bases from V and 4 bases from J, with 7 bases in between. The CDR3 runs 10 residues. Germline V gene data show CDR1 as ENHRY and CDR2 as SYGVKD.

In its sample, this clonotype was seen a few times. The chain's CDR3 is CASRDYSYNEQFF. The CDR3 nucleotides read TGTGCCAGTAGGGACTATTCCTACAATGAGCAGTTCTTC. The chain employs TRBV19 and TRBJ2-1; D perhaps matches TRBD2 (6 bases). V lost 6 bases to trimming and J lost 1 base, with 7 bases between them. CDR1 and CDR2 (germline): LNHDA, SQIVND (reference sequence). The CDR3 has 13 residues.

The chain employs TRBV11-3 and TRBJ2-2; D is uncertain. Trimming removed 5 bases at V and 7 bases at J, with 8 bases between. The germline V gene encodes CDR1 SGHNT and CDR2 YENEEA. The CDR3 length is 12 residues. Here the CDR3 DNA reads TGTGCCAGCAGCCCCTGGAACGGGGAGCTGTTTTTT. This encodes CASSPWNGELFF.

This clonotype was picked up a small number of times. This sequence joins TRBV7-9 and TRBJ2-1; 7 nucleotides match TRBD2. Germline V gene lookup returns CDR1 SEHNR and CDR2 FQNEAQ (reference sequence). After removal of 6 bases from V and 2 bases from J, the junction contained 4 bases not matched to a gene. The CDR3 consists of 14 residues. In DNA, the CDR3 is TGTGCCAGCAGGTCTAGCGGCCCCTACAATGAGCAGTTCTTC. Amino acids: CASRSSGPYNEQFF.

This clonotype came up many times. The chain is built from TRBV12-3 or TRBV12-4 and TRBJ1-2; D gene unclear. The CDR3 has 12 amino acids. V was cut by 7 bases and J by 3 bases, with 9 bases left in between. The chain's CDR3 is CASTQDHYGYTF. The CDR3 bases are TGTGCCAGCACGCAGGACCACTATGGCTACACCTTC.

This chain links TRBV6-1 with TRBJ2-7, with 7 bases that match TRBD2. V shed 1 base, J shed 1 base, and the junction held 4 bases outside the gene matches. Germline-derived CDR1 and CDR2 are MNHNS and SASEGT. The CDR3 sequence is 15 residues long. The CDR3 DNA reads as TGTGCCAGCAGTGAAGTGGGGACTATGTCCTACGAGCAGTACGTC. Translation gives CASSEVGTMSYEQYV.